The 9 T cell receptor beta chains reported below all come from one sample, sequenced in a study of T cell repertoires in cytomegalovirus infection. TCRdb reprocessed the reads with MiXCR, giving one entry per CDR3 protein. The sample has about 340,000 distinct CDR3 sequences; under 35% are singletons. Antigen specificity for these receptors is unknown. The sequencing here drew on cultured PBMCs, taken from culture after CMV antigen stimulation. The receptor source for this set is a human donor in good health (CMV status not recorded). Some clones in this sample may be carry-over from other donors' samples.

This chain uses TRBV19 with TRBJ1-1; D gene ambiguous. CDR1 is LNHDA, CDR2 SQIVND, per germline (reference sequence). Trimming removed 8 bases at V and 0 bases at J, with 10 bases between. The CDR3 sequence is 13 residues long. The DNA of the CDR3 is TGTGCCAGTTCGGGGAGCATGAACACTGAAGCTTTCTTT. It yields the protein CASSGSMNTEAFF.

This chain uses TRBV4-2 with TRBJ1-2; D may be TRBD1 (5 bases). V lost 0 bases to trimming and J lost 7 bases, with 15 bases between them. The CDR3 has 15 residues. Germline V gene sequence: CDR1 LGHNA, CDR2 YNFKEQ. The CDR3: CASSQDSLGQFGYTF. The DNA of the CDR3 is TGTGCCAGCAGCCAAGATAGTTTGGGGCAATTTGGCTACACCTTC.

In this sample, this clonotype turned up many times. The chain has TRBV7-2 and TRBJ1-1; 7 positions match TRBD1. Trimming took 2 bases from V and 1 from J; bases not matched to a gene: 1. Germline CDR1 reads SGHTA; CDR2 reads FQGNSA. The CDR3 sequence is 14 residues long. The CDR3 region is CASSLNRGNTEAFF. The CDR3 DNA follows: TGTGCCAGCAGCTTAAACAGGGGGAACACTGAAGCTTTCTTT.

This clonotype was recorded many times. This sequence joins TRBV19 and TRBJ1-5, with 8 bases that match TRBD1. This CDR3 is built from 16 residues. The ends lost 3 bases at V and 4 bases at J; junction bases unmatched: 8. CDR1 LNHDA and CDR2 SQIVND come from the germline V gene (reference sequence). The CDR3 region is CASSIMVDRENQPQHF. Here the CDR3 DNA reads TGTGCCAGTAGTATTATGGTGGACAGGGAAAATCAGCCCCAGCATTTT.

This clonotype was recorded many times. CDR3 region: CASSLSTRRIYEQYF. The CDR3 bases are TGTGCCAGCAGCTTATCGACCCGCCGGATCTACGAGCAGTACTTC. V is TRBV7-6 and J is TRBJ2-7; D gene uncertain. Germline V gives CDR1 SGHVS, CDR2 FNYEAQ. V was cut by 2 bases and J by 3 bases, with 14 bases left in between. The CDR3 length is 15 residues.

This clonotype occurred a few times. The rearrangement uses TRBV11-2 and TRBJ1-4; D remains unclear. Germline loops: CDR1 SGHAT, CDR2 FQNNGV. V lost 5 bases to trimming and J lost 8 bases, with 18 bases between them. The CDR3 has 15 residues. CDR3 DNA sequence: TGTGCCAGCAGCCCCCACCCCAGCCTAAGGGAAAAACTGTTTTTT. Residues: CASSPHPSLREKLFF.

This clonotype was detected many times. Here the CDR3 reads CASSSRGGSSYNEQFF. As DNA, the CDR3 is TGTGCCAGCAGCTCCCGAGGGGGGAGCTCCTACAATGAGCAGTTCTTC. The V and J genes are TRBV7-6 and TRBJ2-1, with D perhaps matching TRBD1 or TRBD2 (6 bases each). Trimming took off 4 bases at V and 0 bases at J, with 13 bases between the two ends. Germline-derived CDR1 and CDR2 are SGHVS and FNYEAQ. The CDR3 length is 16 residues.

This clonotype was seen a handful of times. The rearrangement links TRBV19 to TRBJ1-1; 9 positions match TRBD1. Per germline, CDR1 LNHDA and CDR2 SQIVND (reference sequence). The trim removed 4 bases at V and 6 bases at J, leaving 3 bases unmatched. This CDR3 is built from 13 residues. The CDR3 DNA is TGTGCCAGTAGTAGGGACAGGGAAGCTGAAGCTTTCTTT. It translates to CASSRDREAEAFF.

This clonotype was picked up a small number of times. This chain links TRBV28 with TRBJ2-1; either TRBD1 or TRBD2 may supply D (5 bases each). The CDR3 runs to 14 residues. V lost 7 bases and J lost 10, with 20 bases in between. Per germline, CDR1 MDHEN and CDR2 SYDVKM. CDR3 sequence (DNA): TGTGCCAGCACGCATGTCCGGGGCCGGAGGGAGCAGTTCTTC. Its translation: CASTHVRGRREQFF.